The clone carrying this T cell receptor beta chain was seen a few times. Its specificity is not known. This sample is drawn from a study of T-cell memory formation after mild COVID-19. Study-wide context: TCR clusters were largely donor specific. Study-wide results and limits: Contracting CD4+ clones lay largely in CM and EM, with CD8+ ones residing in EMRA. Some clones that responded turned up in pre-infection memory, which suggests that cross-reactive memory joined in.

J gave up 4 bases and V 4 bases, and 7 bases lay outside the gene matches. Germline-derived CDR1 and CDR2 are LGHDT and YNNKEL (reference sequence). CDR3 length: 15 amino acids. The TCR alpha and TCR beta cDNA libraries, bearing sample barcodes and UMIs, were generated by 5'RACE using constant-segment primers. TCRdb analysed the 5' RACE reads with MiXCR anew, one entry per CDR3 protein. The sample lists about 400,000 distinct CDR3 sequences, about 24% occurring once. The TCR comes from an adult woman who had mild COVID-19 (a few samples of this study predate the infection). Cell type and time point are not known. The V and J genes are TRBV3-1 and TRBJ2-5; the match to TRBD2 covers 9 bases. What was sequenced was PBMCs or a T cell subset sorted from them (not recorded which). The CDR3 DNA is TGTGCCAGCAGCCTCGGGCTAGCGGGGAGAGAGACCCAGTACTTC. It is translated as CASSLGLAGRETQYF.